A selection of T cell receptor beta chains follows, all from one sample in a study of T cell repertoires in cytomegalovirus infection. MiXCR, applied by TCRdb to the reads, yields one record per CDR3 protein. The sample lists approximately 140,000 distinct CDR3 sequences, roughly 6% seen once, with under 20% in the top ten. Material for sequencing was PBMCs. These receptors came from a human donor in good health (CMV status not recorded). Some clones in this sample may be carry-over from other donors' samples. CDR3s include the opening cysteine and the closing phenylalanine or tryptophan. The D gene is left open where the match is weak. The listing skips clone size in some rows; elsewhere it reads once, few, many or a size class.

v_gene: TRBV7-2
abundance: many
d_gene: TRBD1
j_gene: TRBJ1-4
CDR3aa: CASSLRGRGEKLFF
CDR3nt: TGTGCCAGCAGCTTGAGGGGGCGCGGTGAAAAACTGTTTTTT

v_gene: TRBV7-2
abundance: many
d_gene: .
j_gene: TRBJ2-7
CDR3aa: CASSLGRGPYEQYF
CDR3nt: TGTGCCAGCAGCTTAGGTCGGGGCCCCTACGAGCAGTACTTC

v_gene: TRBV4-2
abundance: many
d_gene: .
j_gene: TRBJ2-5
CDR3aa: CASSQLGARETQYF
CDR3nt: TGTGCCAGCAGCCAATTGGGGGCCAGGGAGACCCAGTACTTC

v_gene: TRBV7-2
abundance: many
d_gene: .
j_gene: TRBJ2-3
CDR3aa: CASSFTDTQYF
CDR3nt: TGTGCCAGCAGCTTCACAGATACGCAGTATTTT

v_gene: TRBV15
abundance: many
d_gene: TRBD2
j_gene: TRBJ2-1
CDR3aa: CATSRDTSGGAYNEQFF
CDR3nt: TGTGCCACCAGCAGAGATACTAGCGGGGGGGCTTACAATGAGCAGTTCTTC

v_gene: TRBV20-1
abundance: few
d_gene: .
j_gene: TRBJ2-5
CDR3aa: CSARKVLGEETQYF
CDR3nt: TGCAGTGCTAGAAAGGTCTTGGGGGAAGAGACCCAGTACTTC

v_gene: TRBV7-8
abundance: many
d_gene: .
j_gene: TRBJ2-2
CDR3aa: CASSGPGLYTGELFF
CDR3nt: TGTGCCAGCAGCGGCCCGGGACTTTACACCGGGGAGCTGTTTTTT

v_gene: TRBV20-1
abundance: many
d_gene: .
j_gene: TRBJ2-7
CDR3aa: CSAGWRNEQYF
CDR3nt: TGCAGTGCTGGGTGGAGGAACGAGCAGTACTTC

v_gene: TRBV3-1
abundance: .
d_gene: .
j_gene: TRBJ2-7
CDR3aa: CASSQGGTGAYEQYF
CDR3nt: TGTGCCAGCAGCCAAGGGGGGACGGGAGCTTACGAGCAGTACTTC

v_gene: TRBV7-2
abundance: many
d_gene: TRBD1
j_gene: TRBJ1-1
CDR3aa: CASSYAARQGGPAFF
CDR3nt: TGTGCCAGCAGCTATGCGGCCCGACAGGGAGGGCCAGCTTTCTTT

v_gene: TRBV28
abundance: many
d_gene: .
j_gene: TRBJ1-1
CDR3aa: CASSFSRMNTEAFF
CDR3nt: TGTGCCAGCAGTTTCTCTAGGATGAACACTGAAGCTTTCTTT

v_gene: TRBV10-3
abundance: .
d_gene: .
j_gene: TRBJ2-7
CDR3aa: CATSRDYEQYF
CDR3nt: TGTGCCACATCTAGGGATTACGAGCAGTACTTC

v_gene: TRBV19
abundance: few
d_gene: TRBD1
j_gene: TRBJ1-5
CDR3aa: CASRRTGGGQPQHF
CDR3nt: TGTGCCAGTAGGAGGACAGGGGGCGGTCAGCCCCAGCATTTT

v_gene: TRBV7-2
abundance: many
d_gene: .
j_gene: TRBJ2-5
CDR3aa: CASSLRWGAEETQYF
CDR3nt: TGTGCCAGCAGCTTGAGGTGGGGGGCGGAAGAGACCCAGTACTTC

v_gene: TRBV7-9
abundance: many
d_gene: TRBD2
j_gene: TRBJ2-1
CDR3aa: CASSLAAGLAYNEQFF
CDR3nt: TGTGCCAGCAGCTTAGCGGCCGGACTAGCCTACAATGAGCAGTTCTTC